The rows below give T cell receptor beta chains drawn from one sample of a study of blood T cell repertoires in COVID-19. The method was immunoSEQ multiplex PCR; TCRdb's version includes in-frame clones alone and lacks a portion of them. The sample consists of 50,000 to 60,000 clones, around nine tenths of them appearing once. The sequencing sample was made of peripheral blood. Receptors originate from a human donor in a cohort sampled during active COVID-19. Both conserved end residues are part of each CDR3. Fields, in order: V gene, clone size, D gene, J gene, CDR3 protein, CDR3 DNA. D genes are given only for firm matches. A row's size may be missing; if present it is once, few, many or a size class.

>TRBV5-1|few|TRBD1|TRBJ1-2
CASSLRQGSNYGYTF
TGCGCCAGCAGCCTAAGACAGGGTAGTAACTATGGCTACACCTTC
>TRBV3-1/TRBV3-2|NA|TRBD2|TRBJ2-1
CASSQREEGYNEQFF
TGTGCCAGCAGCCAGCGGGAGGAAGGATACAATGAGCAGTTCTTC
>TRBV6-2/TRBV6-3|NA|NA|TRBJ1-1
CASSYSGGLTEAFF
TGTGCCAGCAGTTACTCCGGAGGGCTCACTGAAGCTTTCTTT
>TRBV29-1|NA|NA|TRBJ2-1
CSVERRSRHEQFF
TGCAGCGTTGAACGACGGTCGAGGCATGAGCAGTTCTTC
>TRBV14|NA|NA|TRBJ2-5
CASSPRRLQETQYF
TGTGCCAGCAGCCCAAGGCGGTTACAAGAGACCCAGTACTTC
>TRBV30|NA|NA|TRBJ2-7
CAWSVGTLGGEQYF
TGTGCCTGGAGTGTGGGAACCCTGGGGGGTGAGCAGTACTTC
>TRBV5-1|NA|TRBD2|TRBJ2-1
CASSLFQAGGTASYNEQFF
TGCGCCAGCAGCTTGTTTCAAGCGGGAGGGACGGCCTCCTACAATGAGCAGTTCTTC
>TRBV28|NA|NA|TRBJ1-2
CASSLLRPGEGYTF
TGTGCCAGCAGTTTATTAAGACCAGGGGAAGGCTACACCTTC
>TRBV4-1|NA|NA|TRBJ1-5
CASSQERQSNQPQHF
TGCGCCAGCAGCCAAGAACGACAAAGCAATCAGCCCCAGCATTTT
>TRBV6-5|NA|TRBD1|TRBJ1-4
CASRRTGGINEKLFF
TGTGCCAGCAGGCGCACAGGGGGCATTAATGAAAAACTGTTTTTT
>TRBV29-1|NA|TRBD1|TRBJ1-5
CSVAGQGNQPQHF
TGCAGCGTCGCGGGACAGGGCAATCAGCCCCAGCATTTT
>TRBV2|NA|TRBD1|TRBJ1-2
CASSESGTGNGYTF
TGTGCCAGCAGTGAATCCGGGACAGGGAACGGCTACACCTTC
>TRBV19|NA|NA|TRBJ2-3
CASSILGQTDTQYF
TGTGCCAGTAGTATCCTCGGACAGACAGATACGCAGTATTTT
>TRBV6-2/TRBV6-3|NA|TRBD1|TRBJ2-1
CASSQTGAGNEQFF
TGTGCCAGCAGTCAGACAGGGGCGGGCAATGAGCAGTTCTTC
>TRBV27|NA|TRBD1|TRBJ2-7
CASRVRQGRSAPSEQYF
TGTGCCAGCAGAGTCCGACAGGGCCGGTCAGCCCCCTCAGAGCAGTACTTC
>TRBV19|NA|NA|TRBJ2-3
CASSITTTSTDTQYF
TGTGCCAGTAGTATCACAACGACTAGCACAGATACGCAGTATTTT
>TRBV6-6|NA|NA|TRBJ2-2
CASRLGGANTGELFF
TGTGCCAGCAGGCTAGGGGGGGCCAACACCGGGGAGCTGTTTTTT
>TRBV30|NA|TRBD1|TRBJ2-1
CAWSRTGVANEQFF
TGTGCCTGGAGTCGCACAGGGGTTGCCAATGAGCAGTTCTTC
>TRBV6-5|NA|NA|TRBJ1-2
CASSYSVMGTNGYTF
TGTGCCAGCAGTTATTCAGTAATGGGGACTAATGGCTACACCTTC
>TRBV19|NA|TRBD1|TRBJ1-2
CAARGYGYTF
TGTGCCGCCAGGGGGTATGGCTACACCTTC
>TRBV28|NA|TRBD2|TRBJ2-1
CASSFLGLAGGFSYNEQFF
TGTGCCAGCAGTTTCCTGGGACTAGCGGGGGGCTTCTCCTACAATGAGCAGTTCTTC
>TRBV2|NA|TRBD2|TRBJ2-3
CASIRTSGGADTQYF
TGTGCCAGCATCAGGACTAGCGGGGGGGCAGATACGCAGTATTTT
>TRBV12-3/TRBV12-4|NA|NA|TRBJ2-1
CASTLRGEQFF
TGTGCCAGCACCTTAAGGGGTGAGCAGTTCTTC
>TRBV28|once|TRBD2|TRBJ2-5
CASSPMGLAGGRVSQYF
TGTGCCAGCAGTCCAATGGGACTAGCGGGAGGTAGGGTGTCCCAGTACTTC
>TRBV5-4|NA|TRBD2|TRBJ2-7
CASSFGGGAYEQYF
TGTGCCAGCAGCTTTGGCGGGGGGGCCTACGAGCAGTACTTC
>TRBV3-1/TRBV3-2|NA|NA|TRBJ1-1
CASSRGKLMNTEAFF
TGTGCCAGCAGCCGAGGGAAGCTCATGAACACTGAAGCTTTCTTT
>TRBV9|NA|TRBD1|TRBJ1-6
CASSVNPSGTGNSPLHF
TGTGCCAGCAGCGTCAACCCATCTGGGACAGGAAATTCACCCCTCCACTTT
>TRBV30|NA|NA|TRBJ2-2
CAWSGPLTGELFF
TGTGCCTGGAGTGGGCCATTAACCGGGGAGCTGTTTTTT
>TRBV11-3|NA|NA|TRBJ1-1
CASSLSGWGTEAFF
TGTGCCAGCAGCTTATCAGGGTGGGGCACTGAAGCTTTCTTT